This T cell receptor beta chain derives from a study of immune cell composition in non-small cell lung cancer. Turning to the study itself: Histologic subtype was mainly adenocarcinoma or squamous cell carcinoma. Study-level findings and limits: About 80% of squamous and approximately 30% of adenocarcinoma cases had tumour-associated clones >0.5%. In adenocarcinoma, maximal tumour-associated clone frequency tracked TIL tumour reactivity.

Worth noting for this clone: The antigen is not known.

Unmatched junction bases numbered 2, after V lost 3 bases and J lost 0 bases. The CDR3 totals 16 residues. Germline-derived CDR1 and CDR2 are KGHSH and LQKENI. The data were produced by immunoSEQ multiplex PCR, yet TCRdb's version contains in-frame clones alone and is incomplete. The sample yields more than 14,000 clones, roughly 66% seen once. The specimen was lung tumor tissue. The sequence came from a human donor with non-small cell lung cancer. This sequence joins TRBV18 and TRBJ1-6, with 7 bases lining up with TRBD1. CDR3 residues: CASSPDRSSYNSPLHF. The CDR3 nucleotides read TGTGCCAGCTCACCGGACAGGAGCTCCTATAATTCACCCCTCCACTTT.